This entry lists 4 T cell receptor beta chains sequenced from one sample in a study of cytomegalovirus exposure and HLA in healthy donors. The study ran its PCR with 60 Vbeta and 13 Jbeta primers. Assay used: immunoSEQ multiplex PCR; TCRdb lists only in-frame clones, some missing. Here the sample spans some 150,000 clones, 9.7% being singletons. Source material: PBMCs. The receptor set was obtained from a man between 50 and 59 years old in good health and CMV-seronegative.

This clone was recorded a few times. The V and J genes are TRBV7-8 and TRBJ1-1, with D hard to call. The CDR3 spans 13 residues. Trimming took off 3 bases at V and 5 bases at J, with 10 bases between the two ends. From germline, CDR1 is SGHVS and CDR2 FQNEAQ. CDR3 nucleotides: TGTGCCAGCAGCTTCGGGGAAGGGACTGAAGCTTTCTTT. This codes for CASSFGEGTEAFF.

The V call is TRBV7-9, the J call TRBJ1-1; TRBD1 aligns across 11 bases. Germline V gene lookup returns CDR1 SEHNR and CDR2 FQNEAQ (reference sequence). This CDR3 is built from 17 residues. The junction had 12 bases not matched to a gene; V was cut back by 7 bases and J by 2 bases. In DNA, the CDR3 is TGTGCCAGCACCTTGACCACCGGGACAGGGGGAAACACTGAAGCTTTCTTT. This encodes CASTLTTGTGGNTEAFF. Complete variable domain (other parts from reference TRBV7-9 and TRBJ1-1): DTGVSQNPRHKITKRGQNVTFRCDPISEHNRLYWYRQTLGQGPEFLTYFQNEAQLEKSRLLSDRFSAERPKGSFSTLEIQRTEQGDSAMYLCASTLTTGTGGNTEAFFGQGTRLTVV.

This sequence joins TRBV19 and TRBJ2-6; 9 bases agree with TRBD1. The CDR3 runs to 20 residues. The junction had 19 bases not matched to a gene; V was cut back by 6 bases and J by 4 bases. The germline CDR1 and CDR2 sequences are LNHDA and SQIVND (reference sequence). This chain's CDR3 is CASSAITGQGRPTGANVLTF. In nucleotides, the CDR3 is TGTGCCAGTAGCGCCATAACTGGACAGGGGCGACCTACGGGGGCCAACGTCCTGACTTTC.

The chain links TRBV11-2 to TRBJ2-1; 9 bases agree with TRBD1. After removal of 5 bases from V and 2 bases from J, the junction contained 4 bases not matched to a gene. Germline V gene lookup returns CDR1 SGHAT and CDR2 FQNNGV. This CDR3 region has 15 residues. The CDR3 reads CASSARQGAYNEQFF. The CDR3, as DNA: TGTGCCAGCAGCGCCCGACAGGGGGCCTACAATGAGCAGTTCTTC.